The source of this T cell receptor beta chain is a study of cytomegalovirus exposure and HLA in healthy donors. Study-wide results and caveats: CMV antigen specificity was confirmed in vitro for three CMV-associated chains. As was reported, the HLA-A and HLA-B alleles of most subjects were accurately predicted from TCR beta sequences. HLA alleles showed associations with 16,951 TCR beta sequences in a later analysis, at a 0.05 false discovery rate.

Concerning this clone itself: Its target is not known.

With V trimmed by 4 bases and J by 7 bases, 5 bases remained unmatched. CDR1 and CDR2 from the germline V gene are MGHDK and SYGVNS. The CDR3 consists of 14 residues. The PCR was carried out with 60 Vbeta primers and 13 Jbeta primers. Assay used: immunoSEQ multiplex PCR; TCRdb lists only in-frame clones, some missing. In total, the table holds around 190,000 clones. This rearrangement joins TRBV25-1 to TRBJ2-1, with 9 bases identical to TRBD1. The TCR comes from a woman in her twenties or thirties in good health and CMV-seropositive. Source material: PBMCs. This CDR3 is CASSGQGVNNEQFF. The CDR3 DNA is TGTGCCAGCAGTGGACAGGGGGTAAATAATGAGCAGTTCTTC.